This TCR beta chain was observed in a study of cytomegalovirus exposure and HLA in healthy donors. Study in general: Assignment to the Caucasian-associated ancestry cluster applied to around 82% of the roughly 420 genotyped donors.

Points from the study as a whole: It was reported that TCR beta sequences correctly inferred the HLA-A and HLA-B alleles for most subjects. Some TCR beta chains (approximately 180 of them) were listed as cytomegalovirus-associated.

PCR was performed using 60 Vbeta and 13 Jbeta primers. Here immunoSEQ multiplex PCR was the method, and the copy in TCRdb shows in-frame clones only, minus some. The sample lists under 80,000 clones; over 70% were seen once. In regard to this clone: The antigen remains unidentified.

Germline V gives CDR1 SGHTA, CDR2 FQGNSA. Trimming left V 1 base short and J 2 bases short, with 9 bases between. This CDR3 contains 14 residues. This chain joins TRBV7-2 and TRBJ2-7; no definite D call. The clonotype comes from a woman aged 40 to 50 in good health and CMV-seronegative. Material: PBMCs. CDR3 residues: CASSLVAPPYEQYF. CDR3 in DNA: TGTGCCAGCAGCTTAGTGGCACCCCCCTACGAGCAGTACTTC.